A selection of T cell receptor beta chains follows, all from one sample in a study of CD8+ T cells in alopecia areata. TCRdb keeps only in-frame clones here, not all; method: immunoSEQ multiplex PCR. Altogether approximately 170,000 clones are present, 55% to 70% being singletons, with the ten largest covering roughly 0.71%. The specimen comprised CD4+ T cells sorted from blood, sampled at week 4, from a patient treated with tofacitinib. Source of these receptors: a human donor with alopecia areata. CDR3s include the opening cysteine and the closing phenylalanine or tryptophan. A D gene is named only where the DNA matches it firmly. For some rows the clone size is stated as once, few or many, or as a class when expanded; others skip it.

V gene: TRBV7-2; D gene: TRBD2; J gene: TRBJ2-5; clone size: NA; CDR3 length: 14; CDR3 DNA: TGTGCCAGCAGCCGGGGGGGTTGGCAAGAGACCCAGTACTTC; CDR3 protein: CASSRGGWQETQYF
V gene: TRBV29-1; D gene: NA; J gene: TRBJ2-1; clone size: once; CDR3 length: 13; CDR3 DNA: TGCAGCGGGGGGAGCGGTCCCTACAATGAGCAGTTCTTC; CDR3 protein: CSGGSGPYNEQFF
V gene: TRBV7-9; D gene: NA; J gene: TRBJ1-2; clone size: NA; CDR3 length: 13; CDR3 DNA: TGTGCCACACGGACGGCATCTGGCTATGGCTACACCTTC; CDR3 protein: CATRTASGYGYTF
V gene: TRBV27; D gene: TRBD2; J gene: TRBJ2-1; clone size: NA; CDR3 length: 13; CDR3 DNA: TGTGCCAGCAGTTTCGCCGGGAGGGACGAGCAGTTCTTC; CDR3 protein: CASSFAGRDEQFF
V gene: TRBV4-1; D gene: NA; J gene: TRBJ1-2; clone size: NA; CDR3 length: 16; CDR3 DNA: TGCGCCAGCAGCCAAGATGGTCCCCCCCAGTTTTATGGCTACACCTTC; CDR3 protein: CASSQDGPPQFYGYTF
V gene: TRBV29-1; D gene: TRBD1; J gene: TRBJ1-2; clone size: NA; CDR3 length: 13; CDR3 DNA: TGCAGCGTTGGGACAGGGACTAACTATGGCTACACCTTC; CDR3 protein: CSVGTGTNYGYTF
V gene: TRBV7-2; D gene: TRBD1; J gene: TRBJ1-2; clone size: NA; CDR3 length: 16; CDR3 DNA: TGTGCCAGCAGCTCTCCCAGGGGGCGCGGTGACTATGGCTACACCTTC; CDR3 protein: CASSSPRGRGDYGYTF
V gene: TRBV4-3; D gene: TRBD2; J gene: TRBJ2-1; clone size: NA; CDR3 length: 17; CDR3 DNA: TGCGCCAGCAGCCAAAAGACTAGCGGGAGGACCAACAATGAGCAGTTCTTC; CDR3 protein: CASSQKTSGRTNNEQFF
V gene: TRBV5-1; D gene: NA; J gene: TRBJ2-3; clone size: NA; CDR3 length: 13; CDR3 DNA: TGCGCCAGCAGCTACTACGTAACAGATACGCAGTATTTT; CDR3 protein: CASSYYVTDTQYF
V gene: TRBV5-1; D gene: TRBD1; J gene: TRBJ2-2; clone size: NA; CDR3 length: 16; CDR3 DNA: TGCGCCAGCAGCTGGGACAGGGGGCTCCCGACCGGGGAGCTGTTTTTT; CDR3 protein: CASSWDRGLPTGELFF
V gene: TRBV10-3; D gene: NA; J gene: TRBJ1-2; clone size: NA; CDR3 length: 13; CDR3 DNA: TGTGCCATCAGTAGGGACATAACCTATGGCTACACCTTC; CDR3 protein: CAISRDITYGYTF
V gene: TRBV29-1; D gene: NA; J gene: TRBJ2-7; clone size: few; CDR3 length: 12; CDR3 DNA: TGCAGCGTTAGGGGACAAACTTACGAGCAGTACTTC; CDR3 protein: CSVRGQTYEQYF
V gene: TRBV30; D gene: NA; J gene: TRBJ2-1; clone size: NA; CDR3 length: 14; CDR3 DNA: TGTGCCTGGAGTGTACGGAGGGATGGGAATGAGCAGTTCTTC; CDR3 protein: CAWSVRRDGNEQFF
V gene: TRBV29-1; D gene: NA; J gene: TRBJ1-2; clone size: NA; CDR3 length: 11; CDR3 DNA: TGCAGCGTTAAAGGGGTTGCGGGCTACACCTTC; CDR3 protein: CSVKGVAGYTF
V gene: TRBV7-2; D gene: NA; J gene: TRBJ2-5; clone size: NA; CDR3 length: 14; CDR3 DNA: TGTGCCAGCAGCTTACTGGACCAAGGGGAGACCCAGTACTTC; CDR3 protein: CASSLLDQGETQYF
V gene: TRBV7-9; D gene: NA; J gene: TRBJ1-2; clone size: once; CDR3 length: 12; CDR3 DNA: TGTGCCAGCAGCCCGGACATTTATGGCTACACCTTC; CDR3 protein: CASSPDIYGYTF
V gene: TRBV28; D gene: NA; J gene: TRBJ1-1; clone size: NA; CDR3 length: 15; CDR3 DNA: TGTGCCAGCAGTTTAATCGGAAGAATGAACACTGAAGCTTTCTTT; CDR3 protein: CASSLIGRMNTEAFF
V gene: TRBV2; D gene: NA; J gene: TRBJ2-1; clone size: medium-sized; CDR3 length: 15; CDR3 DNA: TGTGCCAGCAGTGACGCGAGGGCCCAACCCAATGAGCAGTTCTTC; CDR3 protein: CASSDARAQPNEQFF
V gene: TRBV29-1; D gene: NA; J gene: TRBJ2-3; clone size: NA; CDR3 length: 14; CDR3 DNA: TGCAGCGTTGTGGCAGCCGGGGGCACAGATACGCAGTATTTT; CDR3 protein: CSVVAAGGTDTQYF
V gene: TRBV10-3; D gene: NA; J gene: TRBJ2-1; clone size: few; CDR3 length: 12; CDR3 DNA: TGTGCCATCAGCCAAGGTAGAACTGAGCAGTTCTTC; CDR3 protein: CAISQGRTEQFF
V gene: TRBV5-1; D gene: TRBD1; J gene: TRBJ1-2; clone size: once; CDR3 length: 14; CDR3 DNA: TGCGCCAGCAGCCCGGGTGGACAGGGTCATGGCTACACCTTC; CDR3 protein: CASSPGGQGHGYTF
V gene: TRBV29-1; D gene: NA; J gene: TRBJ1-1; clone size: few; CDR3 length: 10; CDR3 DNA: TGCGGAGCTGGATTTGCCGAAGCTTTCTTT; CDR3 protein: CGAGFAEAFF
V gene: TRBV15; D gene: NA; J gene: TRBJ2-5; clone size: few; CDR3 length: 14; CDR3 DNA: TGTGCCACCAGCAGAGATAGAGGCCAAGAGACCCAGTACTTC; CDR3 protein: CATSRDRGQETQYF
V gene: TRBV5-1; D gene: NA; J gene: TRBJ2-5; clone size: many; CDR3 length: 16; CDR3 DNA: TGCGCCAGCCAGCAAACTGTGGCGGGATCCCAAGAGACCCAGTACTTC; CDR3 protein: CASQQTVAGSQETQYF
V gene: TRBV2; D gene: TRBD2; J gene: TRBJ2-5; clone size: NA; CDR3 length: 11; CDR3 DNA: TGTGCCAGCAGGACTAGCGGGAAGGAGTACTTC; CDR3 protein: CASRTSGKEYF
V gene: TRBV9; D gene: NA; J gene: TRBJ1-2; clone size: NA; CDR3 length: 15; CDR3 DNA: TGTGCCAGCAGCGTAGATGGCGGACCTAACTATGGCTACACCTTC; CDR3 protein: CASSVDGGPNYGYTF
V gene: TRBV5-1; D gene: NA; J gene: TRBJ2-7; clone size: few; CDR3 length: 17; CDR3 DNA: TGCGCCAGCAGCTTGTCTTTCTCGGGGGGCAGCTCCTACGAGCAGTACTTC; CDR3 protein: CASSLSFSGGSSYEQYF
V gene: TRBV11-2; D gene: TRBD1; J gene: TRBJ2-7; clone size: NA; CDR3 length: 15; CDR3 DNA: TGTGCCAGCAGCATACAGGGGCAAAGCTCCTACGAGCAGTACTTC; CDR3 protein: CASSIQGQSSYEQYF
V gene: TRBV11-2; D gene: NA; J gene: TRBJ2-5; clone size: NA; CDR3 length: 15; CDR3 DNA: TGTGCCAGCAGCCCCCGCCGCCCGTACCAAGAGACCCAGTACTTC; CDR3 protein: CASSPRRPYQETQYF
V gene: TRBV29-1; D gene: NA; J gene: TRBJ2-1; clone size: few; CDR3 length: 14; CDR3 DNA: TGCAGCGTGGGGACGTGGAGCTCCTACAATGAGCAGTTCTTC; CDR3 protein: CSVGTWSSYNEQFF
V gene: TRBV10-3; D gene: TRBD2; J gene: TRBJ2-5; clone size: NA; CDR3 length: 16; CDR3 DNA: TGTGCCATCAGTTCGACTAGCGGGACGTACCAAGAGACCCAGTACTTC; CDR3 protein: CAISSTSGTYQETQYF
V gene: TRBV29-1; D gene: NA; J gene: TRBJ1-5; clone size: NA; CDR3 length: 14; CDR3 DNA: TGCAGCGTTGAAGTTGGTGGACCCAATCAGCCCCAGCATTTT; CDR3 protein: CSVEVGGPNQPQHF
V gene: TRBV7-8; D gene: NA; J gene: TRBJ2-4; clone size: many; CDR3 length: 16; CDR3 DNA: TGTGCCAGCAGCTTACTCCCACGCGGGGCCAAAAACATTCAGTACTTC; CDR3 protein: CASSLLPRGAKNIQYF
V gene: TRBV6-5; D gene: NA; J gene: TRBJ1-5; clone size: NA; CDR3 length: 13; CDR3 DNA: TGTGCCAGCAGTTGGGGGCTCGAATGGCCCCAGCATTTT; CDR3 protein: CASSWGLEWPQHF
V gene: TRBV29-1; D gene: NA; J gene: TRBJ2-1; clone size: NA; CDR3 length: 11; CDR3 DNA: TGCAGCGTTGAAGTGAGGAATGAGCAGTTCTTC; CDR3 protein: CSVEVRNEQFF
V gene: TRBV2; D gene: NA; J gene: TRBJ1-5; clone size: NA; CDR3 length: 15; CDR3 DNA: TGTGCCAGCAGTGATCAAAACAGGGATAATCAGCCCCAGCATTTT; CDR3 protein: CASSDQNRDNQPQHF
V gene: TRBV27; D gene: TRBD2; J gene: TRBJ2-7; clone size: NA; CDR3 length: 17; CDR3 DNA: TGTGCCAGCGGGACTCGTGGTAGCGGGAAGGTGACCTACGAGCAGTACTTC; CDR3 protein: CASGTRGSGKVTYEQYF
V gene: TRBV19; D gene: NA; J gene: TRBJ1-1; clone size: NA; CDR3 length: 13; CDR3 DNA: TGTGCCAGCTGCTCGGGGGGGAACACTGAAGCTTTCTTT; CDR3 protein: CASCSGGNTEAFF
V gene: TRBV4-1; D gene: NA; J gene: TRBJ1-1; clone size: NA; CDR3 length: 15; CDR3 DNA: TGCGCCAGCAGCCAAGACCGGATGGGGAACACTGAAGCTTTCTTT; CDR3 protein: CASSQDRMGNTEAFF
V gene: TRBV7-2; D gene: NA; J gene: TRBJ1-2; clone size: few; CDR3 length: 12; CDR3 DNA: TGTGCCAGCAGCCAGAACTACTATGGCTACACCTTC; CDR3 protein: CASSQNYYGYTF
V gene: TRBV7-9; D gene: NA; J gene: TRBJ2-5; clone size: NA; CDR3 length: 13; CDR3 DNA: TGTGCCAGCAGCTTAACGGCTTGGGAGACCCAGTACTTC; CDR3 protein: CASSLTAWETQYF